Listed below are T cell receptor beta chains from one sample, sequenced in a study of T cell changes during pregnancy in multiple sclerosis. The protocol was immunoSEQ multiplex PCR, while the TCRdb copy is restricted to in-frame clones and leaves out a portion. The sample lists around 110,000 clones, 85% to 95% occurring once. The sample in question was peripheral blood, obtained in the third trimester of pregnancy. Receptors originate from a female donor in good health, enrolled as a control in a pregnancy study. Each CDR3 is given with its conserved first and last residue. The order of the fields is V gene, D gene, J gene, clone size, CDR3 protein, CDR3 DNA. The D gene is left open where the match is weak. Expanded clones are given a class, and other clones once, few, many or no size at all.

TRBV7-2	TRBD1	TRBJ2-2	NA	CASSRKTGTGDTGELFF	TGTGCCAGCAGCCGTAAAACCGGGACAGGGGACACCGGGGAGCTGTTTTTT
TRBV7-2	NA	TRBJ1-1	NA	CASSFRRLASNTEAFF	TGTGCCAGCAGCTTTAGGAGATTGGCATCGAACACTGAAGCTTTCTTT
TRBV5-8	NA	TRBJ2-7	NA	CASSFWQDYEQYF	TGTGCCAGCAGCTTTTGGCAGGACTACGAGCAGTACTTC
TRBV11-3	NA	TRBJ1-3	once	CASSLVSGYRGNTIYF	TGTGCCAGCAGCTTAGTCTCGGGGTACAGAGGAAACACCATATATTTT
TRBV10-3	TRBD1	TRBJ2-5	NA	CAISVGDRIQETQYF	TGTGCCATCAGTGTGGGGGACAGGATACAAGAGACCCAGTACTTC
TRBV4-1	TRBD1	TRBJ2-4	NA	CASSHNPGTGENIQYF	TGCGCCAGCAGCCATAACCCAGGGACAGGGGAAAACATTCAGTACTTC
TRBV19	TRBD1	TRBJ1-2	NA	CASKEQGYYGYTF	TGTGCCAGTAAGGAACAGGGGTACTATGGCTACACCTTC
TRBV7-2	NA	TRBJ2-3	NA	CASSLDRNTDTQYF	TGTGCCAGCAGTCTTGACAGGAACACAGATACGCAGTATTTT
TRBV7-2	NA	TRBJ2-6	NA	CASSSSSGANVLTF	TGTGCCAGCAGCTCCAGCTCTGGGGCCAACGTCCTGACTTTC
TRBV4-2	TRBD1	TRBJ2-7	NA	CASSQGQGVYEQYF	TGTGCCAGCAGCCAGGGACAGGGGGTTTACGAGCAGTACTTC
TRBV4-3	TRBD1	TRBJ1-1	once	CASSHERDRGTEAFF	TGCGCCAGCAGCCACGAACGGGACAGGGGGACTGAAGCTTTCTTT
TRBV9	TRBD2	TRBJ2-5	NA	CASSATSGGKQETQYF	TGTGCCAGCAGCGCCACTAGCGGGGGGAAGCAAGAGACCCAGTACTTC
TRBV27	NA	TRBJ2-2	NA	CASSLLGSNTGELFF	TGTGCCAGCAGTTTATTGGGCAGCAACACCGGGGAGCTGTTTTTT
TRBV11-3	TRBD2	TRBJ2-1	NA	CASSLNSGGFNEQFF	TGTGCCAGCAGCTTAAACAGCGGGGGGTTCAATGAGCAGTTCTTC
TRBV19	NA	TRBJ2-6	NA	CASSIAHSGANVLTF	TGTGCCAGTAGTATAGCCCACAGTGGGGCCAACGTCCTGACTTTC
TRBV10-3	NA	TRBJ2-2	NA	CAISGVGAGLNTGELFF	TGTGCCATCAGTGGAGTCGGTGCGGGACTGAACACCGGGGAGCTGTTTTTT
TRBV29-1	NA	TRBJ2-7	NA	CSAGTPSYEQYF	TGCAGCGCCGGGACTCCATCCTACGAGCAGTACTTC
TRBV6-5	TRBD2	TRBJ2-7	NA	CASTRSLAGDYEQYF	TGTGCCAGCACTCGCTCTCTAGCGGGGGATTACGAGCAGTACTTC
TRBV4-1	TRBD1	TRBJ1-2	NA	CASSQDRGVFNYGYTF	TGCGCCAGCAGCCAGGACAGGGGGGTCTTCAACTATGGCTACACCTTC
TRBV6-1	TRBD2	TRBJ2-3	NA	CASSEWLAGDATDTQYF	TGTGCCAGCAGTGAATGGCTAGCGGGGGACGCCACAGATACGCAGTATTTT
TRBV5-1	NA	TRBJ1-6	NA	CASSLDSGRNSPLHF	TGCGCCAGCAGCTTGGACTCAGGGCGTAATTCACCCCTCCACTTT
TRBV29-1	NA	TRBJ1-2	NA	CSGGSSTGNYGYTF	TGCAGCGGTGGGTCCTCGACGGGGAACTATGGCTACACCTTC
TRBV7-2	TRBD1	TRBJ1-1	NA	CASSSRTGVNTEAFF	TGTGCCAGCAGCTCTAGGACAGGGGTGAACACTGAAGCTTTCTTT
TRBV19	NA	TRBJ1-3	NA	CASSMWSGPGNTIYF	TGTGCCAGTAGTATGTGGTCAGGGCCTGGAAACACCATATATTTT
TRBV27	TRBD1	TRBJ1-4	once	CASSLGQLNEKLFF	TGTGCCAGCAGTTTGGGACAGTTAAATGAAAAACTGTTTTTT